This T cell receptor beta chain was sequenced for a study of brain T cells in children with intractable seizures. Per the germline V gene, CDR1 is SGDLS and CDR2 is YYNGEE. V gave up 2 bases and J gave up 0 bases; unmatched junction bases: 6. The length of the CDR3 is 16 residues. The data were produced by immunoSEQ multiplex PCR, yet TCRdb's version contains in-frame clones alone and is incomplete. Here the sample spans 340,000 or so clones, roughly 92% being singletons. Indicated time point: blood from clinic visit 5 months post-surgery; TSC patient then seizure free. Sequencing was limited to surgery cases with top T cell transcript signatures in brain tissue. Before surgery, patients took at least one anti-epileptic drug.

The chain has TRBV9 and TRBJ2-3, with TRBD2 identical over 7 bases. The sequence derives from a boy in the first two years of life with tuberous sclerosis and intractable seizures. The specimen was peripheral blood, collected about 5 months after surgery. CDR3 amino acids: CASSVMSGESTDTQYF. CDR3 nucleotides: TGTGCCAGCAGCGTGATGAGCGGGGAGAGCACAGATACGCAGTATTTT.